The 21 T cell receptor beta chains presented below share a single source sample, sequenced in a study. Via MiXCR, TCRdb re-called the 5' RACE reads, giving one row per CDR3 protein. The sample consists of nearly 55,000 distinct CDR3 sequences, almost 25% of them appearing once. Material: tumor-infiltrating naive CD4+ T cells sorted from the breast tumor. Subset indicated: naive CD4+ T cells, CD4+CD45RA+CD25-. These receptors were taken from a female donor with breast cancer.

This clonotype was counted between two and nine times. The V call is TRBV7-8, the J call TRBJ2-7; the D gene is possibly TRBD2 (5 bases). The CDR3 runs 13 residues. Looked up from germline, CDR1 is SGHVS and CDR2 is FQNEAQ. Trimming took off 3 bases at V and 7 bases at J, with 13 bases between the two ends. The CDR3 coding sequence is TGTGCCAGCAGCTTTACCCGAGGGCGGGAGCAGTACTTC. Amino acids: CASSFTRGREQYF.

This chain links TRBV5-1 with TRBJ2-4; no definite D call. V was trimmed by 0 bases and J by 6 bases, leaving 13 bases between them. The CDR3 runs to 15 residues. The germline V gene encodes CDR1 SGHRS and CDR2 YFSETQ. DNA of the CDR3: TGCGCCAGCAGCTTGGATTGGGCGGTCGGAAACATTCAGTACTTC. As protein: CASSLDWAVGNIQYF.

This clonotype was counted a few times. The chain recombines TRBV4-1 with TRBJ2-5; 7 bases agree with TRBD2. Germline CDR1 and CDR2: MGHRA and YSYEKL. V was pared by 3 bases and J by 7 bases, with 8 bases of the junction left unmatched. The CDR3 spans 14 residues. The CDR3 nucleotides read TGCGCCAGCAGCCAGCCCGGGACTAAGGGGACCCAGTACTTC. This translates into CASSQPGTKGTQYF.

With regard to this clonotype: This may arise from a read error, as a much more abundant clone is one base away. The chain is built from TRBV29-1 and TRBJ2-2, with D unclear. Germline-derived CDR1 and CDR2 are SQVTM and ANQGSEA. This CDR3 contains 11 residues. The CDR3 coding sequence is TGCAGCGTTCGGAACACCGAGGAGCTGTTTTTT. It translates to CSVRNTEELFF.

The sample holds a few counts of this clonotype. This chain joins TRBV5-4 and TRBJ1-4, with TRBD1 matching 8 bases. Trimming at V came to 0 bases and at J to 8 bases, leaving 9 bases not matched to a gene. This CDR3 is 16 amino acids long. Germline CDR1 reads SGHNT; CDR2 reads YYREEE (reference sequence). The CDR3 reads CASSLASTGGSEKLFF. CDR3 coding DNA: TGTGCCAGCAGCTTGGCTTCTACAGGGGGATCAGAAAAACTGTTTTTT.

This clonotype has at least ten counts. The J gene is TRBJ2-1, the V gene TRBV5-1, with D possibly TRBD1 on 6 matching bases. The CDR3 totals 14 residues. From germline, CDR1 is SGHRS and CDR2 YFSETQ. The V end was cut by 6 bases, the J end by 3 bases, with 13 bases between. CDR3: CASMAGQNYNEQFF. CDR3 nucleotides: TGCGCCAGCATGGCCGGACAGAACTACAATGAGCAGTTCTTC. The entire variable domain, with the rest obtained from reference TRBV5-1 and TRBJ2-1, is as follows: KAGVTQTPRYLIKTRGQQVTLSCSPISGHRSVSWYQQTPGQGLQFLFEYFSETQRNKGNFPGRFSGRQFSNSRSEMNVSTLELGDSALYLCASMAGQNYNEQFFGPGTRLTVL.

This clonotype was counted ten times or more. The J gene is TRBJ1-1, the V gene TRBV5-1; D call uncertain. Per germline, CDR1 SGHRS and CDR2 YFSETQ. The V gene lost 4 bases and the J gene lost 5 bases, with 12 bases spanning the gap. The CDR3 totals 13 residues. The CDR3 DNA reads TGCGCCAGCAGCACCAATCCGGAGACTGAAGCTTTCTTT. Amino acid sequence: CASSTNPETEAFF. Combining the CDR3 with reference TRBV5-1 and TRBJ1-1 gives the whole variable domain KAGVTQTPRYLIKTRGQQVTLSCSPISGHRSVSWYQQTPGQGLQFLFEYFSETQRNKGNFPGRFSGRQFSNSRSEMNVSTLELGDSALYLCASSTNPETEAFFGQGTRLTVV.

This clonotype was seen many times. The chain links TRBV6-2 or TRBV6-3 to TRBJ1-1; possibly TRBD1 for D (5 bases). Trimming shortened V by 8 bases and J by 5 bases, and 18 bases separated the two germline ends. Germline V CDR1 and CDR2: MNHEY, SVGEGT. This CDR3 is built from 14 residues. The CDR3 sequence: CASQVMGGWTEAFF. The DNA of the CDR3 is TGTGCCAGCCAAGTTATGGGGGGATGGACTGAAGCTTTCTTT.

V is TRBV6-1 and J is TRBJ1-1; no firm D call. CDR1 is MNHNS, CDR2 SASEGT, per germline. V was trimmed by 6 bases and J by 1 base, leaving 6 bases between them. The CDR3 contains 12 residues. The CDR3 DNA reads as TGTGCCAGCAGCACAGAGAACACTGAAGCTTTCTTT. Translated: CASSTENTEAFF.

The DNA of the CDR3 is TGTGCCAGCAGCTTGGGTACAGGGGTCGGCTCCTACAATGAGCAGTTCTTC. Translated: CASSLGTGVGSYNEQFF. V usage is TRBV11-3 and J usage is TRBJ2-1, with 7 bases that match TRBD1. J gave up 0 bases and V 3 bases, and 8 bases lay outside the gene matches. CDR3 length: 17 amino acids. CDR1 and CDR2 (germline): SGHNT, YENEEA.

This chain uses TRBV24-1 with TRBJ1-5; 9 nucleotides line up with TRBD1. V gave up 10 bases and J gave up 0 bases; unmatched junction bases: 6. From germline, CDR1 is KGHDR and CDR2 SFDVKD. CDR3 length: 15 amino acids. The CDR3 reads CATADRGYSNQPQHF. In nucleotides, the CDR3 is TGTGCCACAGCTGACAGGGGGTATAGCAATCAGCCCCAGCATTTT.

This clonotype was counted a few times. This rearrangement joins TRBV29-1 to TRBJ1-1; D unclear. Trimming left V 4 bases short and J 5 bases short, with 8 bases between. The CDR3 totals 11 residues. Looked up from germline, CDR1 is SQVTM and CDR2 is ANQGSEA. The CDR3 is CSVAAGTEAFF. In nucleotides, the CDR3 is TGCAGCGTTGCAGCGGGGACTGAAGCTTTCTTT.

The V and J genes are TRBV27 and TRBJ2-4; D assignment may be TRBD1 or TRBD2 (6 bases each). Trimming removed 8 bases at V and 12 bases at J, with 17 bases between. Germline CDR1 reads MNHEY; CDR2 reads SMNVEV (reference sequence). The CDR3 sequence is 12 residues long. The CDR3 loop reads CASAVGGDSQYF. Written as DNA, the CDR3 is TGTGCCAGCGCCGTGGGGGGCGACAGTCAGTACTTC.

As regards this clonotype: Given the absence of the conserved phenylalanine or tryptophan at the CDR3 end, a read error is likely. The chain couples TRBV9 to TRBJ1-2; 9 bases align to TRBD1. From germline, CDR1 is SGDLS and CDR2 YYNGEE. The CDR3 is 16 amino acids. V gave up 3 bases and J gave up 6 bases; unmatched junction bases: 12. CDR3 nucleotides: TGTGCCAGCAGCGCCCGCGCAGGGACAGGGCTCAATGGCTACACCATC. Translating gives CASSARAGTGLNGYTI.

This clonotype has a handful of counts. J is TRBJ2-2 and V is TRBV20-1; 7 nucleotides match TRBD2. With 5 bases clipped from V and 3 bases from J, the junction kept 6 bases outside the gene matches. The germline V gene has CDR1 DFQATT and CDR2 SNEGSKA (reference sequence). The CDR3 contains 14 residues. The CDR3 DNA reads as TGCAGTGCTCTAGCGGAGCGATACACCGGGGAGCTGTTTTTT. It specifies CSALAERYTGELFF.

This clonotype showed up just a few times. The CDR3 ends on some other residue instead of the conserved phenylalanine or tryptophan, so this is likely a read error. This sequence joins TRBV20-1 and TRBJ2-5; 10 nucleotides agree with TRBD2. The CDR3 loop spans 14 amino acids. J was trimmed by 5 bases and V by 7 bases; bases with no gene match: 10. Germline values: CDR1 DFQATT, CDR2 SNEGSKA (reference sequence). This CDR3 reads CSVSLAGALETQYY. The CDR3 region has the DNA TGCAGTGTCTCTCTAGCGGGGGCCCTGGAGACCCAGTACTAC.

This clonotype was counted a few times. The rearrangement joins TRBV12-3 or TRBV12-4 to TRBJ1-5, with a weak D call TRBD1 (5 bases). This CDR3 comprises 16 residues. Trimming cost V 6 bases and J 1 base, with 16 bases left between them. The CDR3 region is CASSQGHTISNQPQHF. The CDR3 region has the DNA TGTGCCAGCAGCCAAGGACACACCATAAGCAATCAGCCCCAGCATTTT.

This clonotype was seen at least ten times. The chain couples TRBV20-1 to TRBJ2-7, with 7 bases matching TRBD1. The CDR3 is made up of 18 amino acids. CDR1 and CDR2 from the germline V gene are DFQATT and SNEGSKA (reference sequence). V dropped 3 bases and J dropped 0; count of bases not matched to a gene: 17. CDR3 in amino acids: CSASSLGWGTVISYEQYF. The CDR3 DNA sequence: TGCAGTGCTAGCTCGCTCGGCTGGGGGACAGTGATCTCCTACGAGCAGTACTTC.

The chain employs TRBV7-9 and TRBJ1-2; no definite D call. V dropped 2 bases and J dropped 3 bases, with 13 bases sitting between them. The germline V gene has CDR1 SEHNR and CDR2 FQNEAQ (reference sequence). The CDR3 consists of 15 residues. CDR3 amino acids: CASSLPDGGYYGYTF. The DNA for the CDR3 is TGTGCCAGCAGCTTACCGGACGGCGGTTACTATGGCTACACCTTC.

This clonotype was observed a handful of times. An end of the junction does not agree with germline; a read error may underlie this. The chain recombines TRBV7-7 with TRBJ2-3; 8 bases fit TRBD2. This CDR3 is built from 14 residues. Germline CDR1 SSHAT, CDR2 FNYEAQ (reference sequence). CDR3 coding DNA: TGTGCTAGCAGCCAAACTAGCGGAGTGGATACGCAGTATTTT. Residues: CASSQTSGVDTQYF.

This chain joins TRBV20-1 and TRBJ2-1, with 12 bases fitting TRBD2. Germline lookup yields CDR1 DFQATT and CDR2 SNEGSKA (reference sequence). With 2 bases clipped from V and 8 bases from J, the junction kept 10 bases outside the gene matches. The CDR3 is 16 residues long. The CDR3 here is CSARRVKRLAGDEQFF. The CDR3 DNA sequence: TGCAGTGCTAGAAGGGTTAAAAGACTAGCGGGAGATGAGCAGTTCTTC.